These 24 T cell receptor beta chains share one sample of origin, sequenced in a study of T-cell memory formation after mild COVID-19. TCRdb reprocessed the 5' RACE reads with MiXCR, giving one entry per CDR3 protein. The sample contains fewer than 350,000 distinct CDR3 sequences, 7% to 10% of which appear only once. The sequenced sample consisted of PBMCs or a T cell subset sorted from them (not recorded which). These receptors came from a man younger than 30 who had mild COVID-19 (a few samples of this study predate the infection). Cell type and time point are not known.

This clonotype has more than one count but fewer than ten. The CDR3, as DNA: TGTGCCATCAGTGAGTTCGGGACAGGGATGTACGAGCAGTACGTC. Translating it yields CAISEFGTGMYEQYV. V usage is TRBV10-3 and J usage is TRBJ2-7; the match to TRBD1 covers 9 bases. Germline trimming cut 1 base from V and 4 bases from J; bases unmatched to any gene: 5. CDR3 size: 15 residues. CDR1 and CDR2 from the germline V gene are ENHRY and SYGVKD.

This clonotype came up a few times. This chain joins TRBV27 and TRBJ1-1; possibly TRBD1 for D (5 bases). Trimming took 5 bases from V and 4 from J, leaving 14 bases between them. CDR1 is MNHEY, CDR2 SMNVEV, per germline (reference sequence). CDR3 length: 14 residues. The CDR3 coding sequence is TGTGCCAGCAGTCCCTCCCAGGGTGTCACTGAAGCTTTCTTT. Translating gives CASSPSQGVTEAFF.

This clonotype was seen more than once but under ten times. The V gene is TRBV9, the J gene TRBJ2-2; D is unresolved. V shed 3 bases and J shed 1 base, with 7 bases lying between them. The CDR3 has 14 residues. Germline V lookup: CDR1 SGDLS, CDR2 YYNGEE. This CDR3 reads CASSGSLNTGELFF. The CDR3 nucleotides read TGTGCCAGCAGCGGCAGTCTGAACACCGGGGAGCTGTTTTTT.

This clonotype has just a few counts. The rearrangement joins TRBV5-1 to TRBJ1-1; 7 positions match TRBD1. V was pared by 0 bases and J by 7 bases, with 6 bases of the junction left unmatched. Germline V gene sequence: CDR1 SGHRS, CDR2 YFSETQ. This CDR3 is built from 14 residues. CDR3 in amino acids: CASSLAKGAGEAFF. The CDR3 DNA is TGCGCCAGCAGCTTGGCCAAGGGGGCAGGTGAAGCTTTCTTT.

This clonotype was seen more than once but under ten times. The V and J genes are TRBV4-1 and TRBJ2-7; weak D call: TRBD2 (6 bases). Between the trimmed V and J ends, which lost 6 bases and 2 bases, there was a span of 17 bases. The germline V gene has CDR1 MGHRA and CDR2 YSYEKL. The CDR3 has 15 amino acids. The DNA for the CDR3 is TGCGCCAGCAGGCTCCAAGATACGGGGGCCTACGAGCAGTACTTC. This codes for CASRLQDTGAYEQYF.

In its sample, this clonotype was seen a few times. As DNA, the CDR3 is TGTGCCAGCAGTCAGGGGCGGCGGTATGGTGGCTACACCTTC. Protein: CASSQGRRYGGYTF. The chain recombines TRBV12-3 or TRBV12-4 with TRBJ1-2, with D perhaps matching TRBD1 (6 bases). V gave up 5 bases and J gave up 7 bases, with 17 bases separating them. There are 14 residues in the CDR3.

This clonotype was seen only a few times. The chain carries TRBV4-3 and TRBJ1-1, with 11 nucleotides matching TRBD1. This CDR3 region has 16 residues. The germline V gene encodes CDR1 LGHNA and CDR2 YSLEER. The J segment lost 2 bases and the V segment lost 2 bases, leaving 4 bases of the junction unmatched. The CDR3 DNA reads as TGCGCCAGCAGCCAAAGGACAGGGGGCTTTAACACTGAAGCTTTCTTT. This translates into CASSQRTGGFNTEAFF.

The J gene is TRBJ2-1, the V gene TRBV19; a weak D match, TRBD1 (5 bases). The V gene's germline CDR1 is LNHDA and CDR2 SQIVND (reference sequence). V was clipped by 2 bases and J by 8 bases, with 7 bases between them. CDR3 size: 12 residues. CDR3 residues: CASSIRGYEQFF. CDR3 sequence (DNA): TGTGCCAGTAGTATAAGGGGCTATGAGCAGTTCTTC.

This clonotype was seen a handful of times. The chain joins TRBV20-1 to TRBJ1-3; 7 bases map to TRBD1. From germline, CDR1 is DFQATT and CDR2 SNEGSKA (reference sequence). This CDR3 region has 14 residues. The junction had 6 bases not matched to a gene; V was cut back by 0 bases and J by 7 bases. The CDR3 here is CSARDPGTVNTIYF. The CDR3 DNA reads as TGCAGTGCTAGAGATCCCGGGACAGTTAACACCATATATTTT.

V gene TRBV10-2 combines with J gene TRBJ1-1, with D possibly TRBD1 on 5 matching bases. The germline V and J ends were trimmed by 5 bases and 1 base, with 17 bases remaining between them. The CDR3 covers 16 residues. Germline assignment: CDR1 WSHSY and CDR2 SAAADI. The CDR3 DNA is TGCGCCAGCAGTCGCCCTTCACAGGCCCGGAACACTGAAGCTTTCTTT. It yields the protein CASSRPSQARNTEAFF.

This sequence joins TRBV5-1 and TRBJ2-2; 14 bases fit TRBD2. Trimming took 4 bases from V and 5 from J; bases not matched to a gene: 10. Germline CDR1 SGHRS, CDR2 YFSETQ. The CDR3 consists of 18 residues. CDR3 in amino acids: CASSMGTSGGPRTGELFF. CDR3 nucleotides: TGCGCCAGCAGCATGGGGACTAGCGGGGGACCCCGAACCGGGGAGCTGTTTTTT.

This clonotype was seen a handful of times. The CDR3 DNA reads as TGTGCCAGCAGCCCAGCGGGGCCGGGGTGGGAGCAGTACGTC. Translation gives CASSPAGPGWEQYV. This chain connects TRBV7-2 to TRBJ2-7; 7 positions agree with TRBD2. Unmatched junction bases numbered 11, after V lost 5 bases and J lost 7 bases. The CDR3 consists of 14 residues. The germline CDR1 and CDR2 sequences are SGHTA and FQGNSA.

The chain recombines TRBV29-1 with TRBJ1-2; 9 bases match TRBD1. Per germline, CDR1 SQVTM and CDR2 ANQGSEA. The CDR3 loop spans 13 amino acids. V was clipped by 6 bases and J by 8 bases; unmatched bases: 10. Written as DNA, the CDR3 is TGCAGCGTGTCCGGGACAGGGACAGGCGGCTACACCTTC. As protein: CSVSGTGTGGYTF.

The genes are TRBV2 and TRBJ1-4; weak D call: TRBD1 (6 bases). CDR3 length: 12 residues. The V end lost 6 bases, the J end lost 6 bases, and 8 bases lay between the germline ends. CDR1 is SNHLY and CDR2 is FYNNEI in the germline V gene. The CDR3, as DNA: TGTGCCAGCAGGTACAGGGATGAAAAACTGTTTTTT. This translates into CASRYRDEKLFF.

This chain uses TRBV19 with TRBJ1-4, with D unclear. The CDR3 sequence is 15 residues long. Between the trimmed V and J ends, which lost 3 bases and 0 bases, there was a span of 8 bases. Germline V gene sequence: CDR1 LNHDA, CDR2 SQIVND (reference sequence). This CDR3 reads CASSMQETTNEKLFF. CDR3 bases: TGTGCCAGTAGTATGCAGGAGACAACTAATGAAAAACTGTTTTTT.

The V and J genes are TRBV12-3 or TRBV12-4 and TRBJ1-1, with unresolved D. The CDR3 consists of 13 residues. V shed 7 bases and J shed 4 bases, with 13 bases lying between them. Here the CDR3 reads CASTSTVTTEAFF. Written as DNA, the CDR3 is TGTGCCAGCACCTCCACAGTGACCACTGAAGCTTTCTTT.

The chain combines TRBV20-1 with TRBJ2-4; D perhaps matches TRBD2 (6 bases). CDR1 and CDR2 from the germline V gene are DFQATT and SNEGSKA (reference sequence). Trimming pared 0 bases from V and 1 base from J, leaving 13 bases between. The CDR3 consists of 16 residues. CDR3 sequence (DNA): TGCAGTGCTAGAGATGGGAGGAGGTCCGCCAAAAACATTCAGTACTTC. Protein: CSARDGRRSAKNIQYF.

At least ten counts were recorded for this clonotype. CDR3 sequence: CASSGGETQYF. As DNA, the CDR3 is TGTGCCAGCAGCGGGGGGGAGACCCAGTACTTC. J is TRBJ2-5 and V is TRBV5-6; D might be TRBD2 (6 bases). Trimming shortened V by 4 bases and J by 5 bases, and 6 bases separated the two germline ends. The CDR3 runs to 11 residues. Germline V gives CDR1 SGHDT, CDR2 YYEEEE. Full variable domain (outside the CDR3, taken from reference TRBV5-6 and TRBJ2-5): DAGVTQSPTHLIKTRGQQVTLRCSPKSGHDTVSWYQQALGQGPQFIFQYYEEEERQRGNFPDRFSGHQFPNYSSELNVNALLLGDSALYLCASSGGETQYFGPGTRLLVL.

There are many counts of this clonotype. The V and J genes are TRBV24-1 and TRBJ2-1; D call uncertain. Germline loops: CDR1 KGHDR, CDR2 SFDVKD. CDR3 length: 14 residues. Trimming removed 3 bases at V and 0 bases at J, with 5 bases between. CDR3 protein: CATSDPSSYNEQFF. The CDR3, as DNA: TGTGCCACCAGTGATCCCAGCTCCTACAATGAGCAGTTCTTC.

This clonotype was observed a few times. The V call is TRBV7-9, the J call TRBJ1-5; the D is unclear. V was pared by 0 bases and J by 7 bases, with 13 bases between. This CDR3 region has 15 residues. Germline V gene data show CDR1 as SEHNR and CDR2 as FQNEAQ (reference sequence). CDR3: CASSLAGEGPQPQHF. CDR3 coding DNA: TGTGCCAGCAGCTTAGCCGGAGAAGGGCCCCAGCCCCAGCATTTT.

The V call is TRBV18, the J call TRBJ2-5, with 7 nucleotides matching TRBD1. After removal of 6 bases from V and 0 bases from J, the junction contained 10 bases not matched to a gene. Germline-derived CDR1 and CDR2 are KGHSH and LQKENI. The CDR3 contains 16 residues. CDR3 in DNA: TGTGCCAGCTCTGCGACAGGGTCCCTACACCAAGAGACCCAGTACTTC. Protein product: CASSATGSLHQETQYF.

J is TRBJ1-4 and V is TRBV18; no reliable D call. Germline V gives CDR1 KGHSH, CDR2 LQKENI. The CDR3 is 12 amino acids. Trimming removed 3 bases at V and 8 bases at J, with 7 bases between. CDR3 amino acids: CASSPAGEKLFF. The CDR3 DNA is TGTGCCAGCTCACCCGCGGGGGAAAAACTGTTTTTT.

This clonotype was seen more than once but under ten times. V gene TRBV11-2 combines with J gene TRBJ2-1; weak D call: TRBD2 (7 bases). CDR3 size: 14 residues. Trimming cost V 3 bases and J 9 bases, with 15 bases left between them. Germline-derived CDR1 and CDR2 are SGHAT and FQNNGV. The CDR3 here is CASSFLWGGSEQFF. CDR3 DNA sequence: TGTGCCAGCAGCTTCCTTTGGGGGGGCTCTGAGCAGTTCTTC.

This sequence joins TRBV7-2 and TRBJ1-1, with 8 bases that match TRBD1. This CDR3 has 15 residues. From germline, CDR1 is SGHTA and CDR2 FQGNSA. The V gene end was trimmed by 3 bases and the J gene end by 2 bases; junction bases not matched to a gene: 5. The chain's CDR3 is CASSLTGVINTEAFF. Here the CDR3 DNA reads TGTGCCAGCAGCTTGACAGGGGTGATAAACACTGAAGCTTTCTTT.